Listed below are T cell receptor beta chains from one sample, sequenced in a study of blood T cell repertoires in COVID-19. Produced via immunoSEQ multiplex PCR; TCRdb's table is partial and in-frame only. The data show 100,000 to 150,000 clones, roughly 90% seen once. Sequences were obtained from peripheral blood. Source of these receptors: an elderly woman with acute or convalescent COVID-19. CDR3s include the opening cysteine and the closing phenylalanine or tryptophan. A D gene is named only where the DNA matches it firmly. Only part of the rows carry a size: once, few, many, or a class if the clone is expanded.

CASSNPGTGSYEQYF	TGTGCCAGCAGCAATCCTGGGACAGGCTCCTACGAGCAGTACTTC	TRBD1	TRBJ2-7	-	TRBV7-9
CASSQAETSGRAFYTQYF	TGTGCCAGCAGCCAAGCGGAGACTAGCGGGAGGGCCTTTTATACGCAGTATTTT	TRBD2	TRBJ2-3	-	TRBV3-1/TRBV3-2
CASSVGQGAGTGELFF	TGTGCCAGCAGCGTCGGACAGGGGGCGGGCACCGGGGAGCTGTTTTTT	TRBD1	TRBJ2-2	-	TRBV5-8
CASSLLSSSYNEQFF	TGTGCCAGCAGTTTATTGAGTAGCTCCTACAATGAGCAGTTCTTC	-	TRBJ2-1	few	TRBV28
CATSRDRDRGQGGYTF	TGTGCCACCAGCAGAGATAGGGACAGGGGGCAGGGTGGCTACACCTTC	TRBD1	TRBJ1-2	-	TRBV15
CASSRGTGAANYGYTF	TGCGCCAGCAGCCGGGGGACAGGCGCTGCTAACTATGGCTACACCTTC	TRBD1	TRBJ1-2	-	TRBV4-3
CASRNSGSEQYF	TGTGCCAGCCGGAATAGCGGGAGCGAGCAGTACTTC	TRBD2	TRBJ2-7	-	TRBV2
CASRYYYPGQGNYGYTF	TGTGCCAGCAGATATTATTATCCGGGACAGGGGAACTATGGCTACACCTTC	TRBD1	TRBJ1-2	-	TRBV7-6
CAISESSRSYEQYF	TGTGCCATCAGTGAGTCGAGCAGGTCCTACGAGCAGTACTTC	-	TRBJ2-7	-	TRBV10-3
CASISTPLGRGYTF	TGTGCCAGCATCTCCACCCCATTGGGCCGCGGCTACACCTTC	-	TRBJ1-2	few	TRBV6-5
CASSENLNEQFF	TGTGCCAGCAGTGAAAATCTAAATGAGCAGTTCTTC	-	TRBJ2-1	-	TRBV6-1
CASSQIPGSYTDTQYF	TGTGCCAGCAGCCAAATACCGGGATCTTACACAGATACGCAGTATTTT	-	TRBJ2-3	-	TRBV7-3
CASSRAQEGETQYF	TGTGCCAGCTCGCGGGCCCAGGAGGGAGAGACCCAGTACTTC	-	TRBJ2-5	-	TRBV18
CASSQDRGSAYNEQFF	TGCGCCAGCAGCCAAGATCGAGGGAGCGCTTACAATGAGCAGTTCTTC	-	TRBJ2-1	-	TRBV4-1
CASSQYRGPGNTIYF	TGCGCCAGCAGCCAGTACAGGGGGCCAGGAAACACCATATATTTT	TRBD1	TRBJ1-3	-	TRBV4-1
CASSETTGGEQYF	TGCGCCAGCAGTGAGACTACAGGGGGCGAGCAGTACTTC	TRBD1	TRBJ2-7	-	TRBV10-2
CASNLGYSDTQYF	TGTGCCAGCAACCTGGGCTATTCGGATACGCAGTATTTT	-	TRBJ2-3	once	TRBV2
CASSLQGSDTQYF	TGTGCCAGCAGTTTACAGGGATCAGATACGCAGTATTTT	-	TRBJ2-3	-	TRBV28
CASSLVWEKPLHF	TGTGCCAGCAGCTTAGTCTGGGAGAAACCCCTCCACTTT	-	TRBJ1-6	-	TRBV11-2
CASRQLRTSGRLSTDTQYF	TGTGCCAGCAGACAACTTCGGACTAGCGGCCGCCTTAGCACAGATACGCAGTATTTT	TRBD2	TRBJ2-3	once	TRBV27
CASSLWGTGDNYGYTF	TGTGCCAGCAGCTTGTGGGGGACAGGGGATAACTATGGCTACACCTTC	TRBD1	TRBJ1-2	-	TRBV5-6
CASSLVRTTGNTIYF	TGTGCCAGCAGCTTAGTAAGGACAACTGGAAACACCATATATTTT	-	TRBJ1-3	-	TRBV11-2
CASSPRTGAGEKLFF	TGTGCCAGCAGCCCCAGGACCGGAGCGGGGGAAAAACTGTTTTTT	-	TRBJ1-4	-	TRBV9
CATRGVSTDTQYF	TGTGCCACGCGCGGAGTTAGCACAGATACGCAGTATTTT	-	TRBJ2-3	once	TRBV5-4
CASERGSHNEQFF	TGTGCCAGCGAGCGGGGGAGCCACAATGAGCAGTTCTTC	TRBD2	TRBJ2-1	-	TRBV9
CASSQGTGGFQPQHF	TGTGCCAGCAGCCAAGGGACAGGGGGCTTTCAGCCCCAGCATTTT	TRBD1	TRBJ1-5	-	TRBV3-1/TRBV3-2
CASSPTSGGGLLQFF	TGTGCCAGCAGTCCGACTAGCGGGGGGGGCCTACTTCAGTTCTTC	TRBD2	TRBJ2-1	-	TRBV6-6
CASSPTGSAGELFF	TGTGCCAGCAGCCCGACAGGGAGCGCGGGGGAGCTGTTTTTT	TRBD1	TRBJ2-2	-	TRBV7-9
CASSSFLNTGELFF	TGTGCCAGCAGCTCGTTCCTAAACACCGGGGAGCTGTTTTTT	-	TRBJ2-2	-	TRBV5-4
CASSLVAGPSYEQYF	TGCGCCAGCAGCTTGGTGGCGGGACCAAGCTACGAGCAGTACTTC	-	TRBJ2-7	-	TRBV5-1
CASSSQTTGNSPLHF	TGTGCCAGCAGCTCCCAAACGACAGGGAATTCACCCCTCCACTTT	TRBD1	TRBJ1-6	-	TRBV7-2
CASSLLQAGGQETQYF	TGTGCCAGCAGCTTACTCCAAGCGGGAGGGCAAGAGACCCAGTACTTC	TRBD2	TRBJ2-5	-	TRBV7-2
CASSFVGEGDKTQYF	TGTGCCAGCAGCTTTGTAGGGGAGGGGGACAAGACCCAGTACTTC	-	TRBJ2-5	-	TRBV11-2
CASSVAGGDTYEQYF	TGTGCCAGCAGCGTAGCTGGAGGGGATACCTACGAGCAGTACTTC	-	TRBJ2-7	-	TRBV9
CASRYATGPEKLFF	TGTGCCAGTCGGTATGCGACAGGGCCTGAAAAACTGTTTTTT	TRBD1	TRBJ1-4	-	TRBV6-5
CASSYSLGGRRSYNEQFF	TGTGCCAGCAGTTACTCCCTGGGCGGGAGAAGGTCCTACAATGAGCAGTTCTTC	TRBD2	TRBJ2-1	-	TRBV6-2/TRBV6-3
CASSQDRGGRLDTQYF	TGTGCCAGCAGCCAAGATCGGGGCGGGAGGTTGGATACGCAGTATTTT	TRBD2	TRBJ2-3	-	TRBV4-2
CASSEKGVGYTF	TGTGCCAGCAGTGAAAAAGGGGTCGGCTACACCTTC	-	TRBJ1-2	-	TRBV6-1
CASSLEWGEETQYF	TGCGCCAGCAGCTTGGAGTGGGGGGAAGAGACCCAGTACTTC	-	TRBJ2-5	-	TRBV5-1
CATSREQGGNEKLFF	TGTGCCACCAGCAGAGAACAGGGGGGAAACGAAAAACTGTTTTTT	TRBD1	TRBJ1-4	-	TRBV15